Each of the 28 T cell receptor beta chains below was sequenced from the same sample in a study of blood T cells in healthy people across ages. A second PCR of roughly 7 to 11 cycles used a sample-barcoded 5' primer and a J-beta primer mix. A single record per CDR3 protein comes from TCRdb applying MiXCR to the 5' RACE reads. The sample has about 720,000 distinct CDR3 sequences, around a fifth seen once. Sequencing input: blood. The receptor set was obtained from a man between 65 and 79 years old in good health.

This clonotype has a count of ten or more. The chain recombines TRBV6-2 or TRBV6-3 with TRBJ2-7; D is undetermined. CDR1 is MNHEY, CDR2 SVGEGT, per germline. The V and J ends lost 2 bases and 3 bases respectively, with 17 bases between them. This CDR3 comprises 16 residues. CDR3 DNA sequence: TGTGCCAGCAGTTACAAGGGTGACCCTTTAAACTACGAGCAGTACGTC. As protein: CASSYKGDPLNYEQYV.

The genes are TRBV27 and TRBJ1-6, with D uncertain. Trimming cost V 6 bases and J 7 bases, with 13 bases left between them. Germline CDR1 MNHEY, CDR2 SMNVEV (reference sequence). This CDR3 has 14 amino acids. The chain's CDR3 is CASSFISGNSPLHF. CDR3 coding DNA: TGTGCCAGCAGCTTCATCTCGGGGAATTCACCCCTCCACTTT.

The rearrangement links TRBV6-5 to TRBJ1-4; no reliable D call. CDR3 length equals 15 residues. Trimming pared 8 bases from V and 0 bases from J, leaving 13 bases between. In germline, CDR1 is MNHEY, CDR2 SVGAGI. The CDR3 nucleotides are TGTGCCAGCGCGCCGAGCTTTGCAACTAATGAAAAACTGTTTTTT. Translated: CASAPSFATNEKLFF.

The chain carries TRBV20-1 and TRBJ1-4; TRBD1 matches at 9 bases. This CDR3 spans 13 amino acids. Germline CDR1 reads DFQATT; CDR2 reads SNEGSKA (reference sequence). V shed 4 bases and J 7 bases; nucleotides not matched to a gene: 4. CDR3 in DNA: TGCAGTGCTAAGGGGACAGGGATTGAAAAACTGTTTTTT. Its protein product is CSAKGTGIEKLFF.

This clonotype was detected only a few times. The chain recombines TRBV14 with TRBJ2-2; D remains unclear. V lost 4 bases and J lost 0, with 12 bases in between. This CDR3 region has 16 residues. Germline V CDR1 and CDR2: SGHDN, FVKESK. In DNA form, the CDR3 reads TGTGCCAGCAGCCCCGTGGTCAGCGCGAACACCGGGGAGCTGTTTTTT. Protein product: CASSPVVSANTGELFF.

This clonotype was recorded many times. The V gene is TRBV9, the J gene TRBJ1-2, with 7 bases identical to TRBD1. The V gene's germline CDR1 is SGDLS and CDR2 YYNGEE. This CDR3 has 14 residues. V shed 3 bases and J 1 base; nucleotides not matched to a gene: 3. The CDR3 sequence is CASSAGTVNYGYTF. For the CDR3, the DNA is TGTGCCAGCAGCGCCGGGACAGTTAACTATGGCTACACCTTC.

The V and J genes are TRBV27 and TRBJ2-1, with 8 positions matching TRBD1. J lost 1 base, V lost 6 bases, and 8 bases had no gene match. Per the germline V gene, CDR1 is MNHEY and CDR2 is SMNVEV (reference sequence). The CDR3 extends over 16 amino acids. This CDR3 reads CASSSQTGGSYNEQFF. CDR3 nucleotides: TGTGCCAGCAGCTCCCAAACAGGGGGGTCCTACAATGAGCAGTTCTTC.

This clonotype was detected a few times. The V and J genes are TRBV24-1 and TRBJ2-1; D is tentatively TRBD1 or TRBD2 (7 bases each). CDR3 length: 17 residues. Germline V gene sequence: CDR1 KGHDR, CDR2 SFDVKD. Trimming shortened V by 4 bases and J by 4 bases, and 19 bases separated the two germline ends. The CDR3 spells CATSDPQGGVSYNEQFF. CDR3 nucleotide sequence: TGTGCCACCAGTGACCCCCAGGGGGGGGTCTCTTACAATGAGCAGTTCTTC.

This clonotype occurred a few times. The chain is built from TRBV27 and TRBJ1-2, with no clear D. In germline, CDR1 is MNHEY, CDR2 SMNVEV (reference sequence). This CDR3 contains 13 residues. V was pared by 4 bases and J by 2 bases, with 8 bases between. The CDR3 bases are TGTGCCAGCAGTTCCCATACAAACTATGGCTACACCTTC. Translation: CASSSHTNYGYTF.

This clonotype was counted ten times or more. This chain uses TRBV20-1 with TRBJ2-3; D is unresolved. V lost 3 bases to trimming and J lost 0 bases, with 10 bases between them. This CDR3 has 14 amino acids. Germline CDR1 reads DFQATT; CDR2 reads SNEGSKA (reference sequence). CDR3 in amino acids: CSARKWASTDTQYF. The CDR3 bases are TGCAGTGCTAGGAAGTGGGCAAGCACAGATACGCAGTATTTT.

This clonotype was counted only a few times. This chain joins TRBV7-9 and TRBJ2-7; D may be TRBD1 (6 bases). CDR3 length equals 13 residues. Germline values: CDR1 SEHNR, CDR2 FQNEAQ (reference sequence). V lost 5 bases and J 2 bases, leaving 10 bases between the germline ends. The CDR3, as DNA: TGTGCCAGCAGCAATACAGGGACCTACGAGCAGTACTTC. Its translation: CASSNTGTYEQYF.

The genes are TRBV12-3 or TRBV12-4 and TRBJ2-3; D possibly corresponds to TRBD1 (5 bases). The length of the CDR3 is 16 residues. V shed 7 bases and J shed 0 bases, with 17 bases lying between them. The CDR3 DNA is TGTGCCAGCACCATAATTAGGGGCCTGAGCACAGATACGCAGTATTTT. Protein sequence: CASTIIRGLSTDTQYF.

The V and J genes are TRBV12-3 or TRBV12-4 and TRBJ2-7; D might be TRBD2 (6 bases). CDR3 length equals 13 residues. Trimming stripped 3 bases from V and 4 bases from J, with 10 bases between. CDR3 sequence (DNA): TGTGCCAGCAGTTTCGAGCTAGCGTACGAGCAGTACTTC. Protein sequence: CASSFELAYEQYF.

The chain combines TRBV19 with TRBJ1-2; D is undetermined. V was clipped by 6 bases and J by 4 bases, with 15 bases between them. The germline CDR1 and CDR2 sequences are LNHDA and SQIVND (reference sequence). The CDR3 has 14 amino acids. The CDR3 bases are TGTGCCAGTAGAAACACGGACGGTATCTATGGCTACACCTTC. Protein: CASRNTDGIYGYTF.

This chain connects TRBV7-9 to TRBJ2-1; 10 bases are a match to TRBD2. The V gene's germline CDR1 is SEHNR and CDR2 FQNEAQ (reference sequence). This CDR3 spans 15 amino acids. V was clipped by 5 bases and J by 0 bases; unmatched bases: 1. The CDR3 region has the DNA TGTGCCAGCAGCGGACTAGCGGACTCCTACAATGAGCAGTTCTTC. This codes for CASSGLADSYNEQFF.

CDR3 in amino acids: CASRVDRGAAEAFF. Here the CDR3 DNA reads TGTGCCAGCAGGGTCGACAGGGGAGCGGCTGAAGCTTTCTTT. This chain connects TRBV7-2 to TRBJ1-1, with TRBD1 matching over 8 bases. The germline gives CDR1 SGHTA, CDR2 FQGNSA. V was pared by 6 bases and J by 6 bases, with 9 bases of the junction left unmatched. This CDR3 region has 14 residues.

The chain employs TRBV24-1 and TRBJ2-5, with 12 bases identical to TRBD2. The DNA matches TRBJ2-1 better at its end, which makes the J call doubtful. The CDR3 has 16 residues. Germline lookup yields CDR1 KGHDR and CDR2 SFDVKD. The CDR3 region is CATSDPTSGRRVEQFF. The CDR3 DNA follows: TGTGCCACCAGTGACCCTACTAGCGGGAGGAGGGTTGAGCAGTTCTTC.

CDR3 region: CASSLRDVPEAFF. CDR3 nucleotide sequence: TGTGCCAGCAGTCTACGGGACGTCCCTGAAGCTTTCTTT. The rearrangement links TRBV6-1 to TRBJ1-1, with D perhaps matching TRBD1 (5 bases). Trimming shortened V by 5 bases and J by 6 bases, and 13 bases separated the two germline ends. The length of the CDR3 is 13 residues. Per germline, CDR1 MNHNS and CDR2 SASEGT.

This clonotype was detected only a few times. This chain joins TRBV9 and TRBJ1-1, with D perhaps matching TRBD1 (5 bases). Germline CDR1 SGDLS, CDR2 YYNGEE. V lost 7 bases and J lost 1, with 14 bases in between. The CDR3 runs 14 residues. The CDR3 DNA reads as TGTGCCAGCTCCAAGCAGACAGAGAACACTGAAGCTTTCTTT. Its translation: CASSKQTENTEAFF.

This clonotype was detected ten times or more. CDR3 sequence reads: CAISTGPLGGVYEQYF. The CDR3 DNA sequence: TGTGCCATCAGTACCGGCCCTTTAGGGGGGGTCTACGAGCAGTACTTC. The V and J genes are TRBV10-3 and TRBJ2-7, with a possible D match to TRBD2 (7 bases). From germline, CDR1 is ENHRY and CDR2 SYGVKD. This CDR3 region has 16 residues. V lost 5 bases, J lost 3 bases, and 20 bases lay in between.

V gene TRBV6-2 or TRBV6-3 combines with J gene TRBJ2-7; D is unclear. The end of the DNA is better explained by TRBJ2-1, so the J call may be wrong. The CDR3 length is 15 residues. The V gene's germline CDR1 is MNHEY and CDR2 SVGEGT. The CDR3 sequence: CASSYAALGWNEQFF. The CDR3 DNA follows: TGTGCCAGCAGTTACGCGGCGCTAGGGTGGAATGAGCAGTTCTTC.

The chain joins TRBV12-3 or TRBV12-4 to TRBJ2-3; 11 nucleotides match TRBD2. V lost 7 bases and J lost 10; bases outside the gene matches: 10. The CDR3 consists of 14 residues. The CDR3 here is CASTELAGVDAQYF. The CDR3 DNA sequence: TGTGCCAGCACTGAACTAGCGGGAGTGGATGCGCAGTATTTT.

The chain joins TRBV13 to TRBJ2-4; D uncertain. The CDR3 has 14 amino acids. Trimming shortened V by 5 bases and J by 8 bases, and 16 bases separated the two germline ends. Germline CDR1 and CDR2: PRHDT and FYEKMQ (reference sequence). The CDR3 DNA sequence: TGTGCCAGCAGCGCAGAACCCATGGTAGACATTCAGTACTTC. It codes for CASSAEPMVDIQYF.

This clonotype was recorded a few times. The chain has TRBV5-1 and TRBJ2-3, with D possibly matching TRBD2 (7 bases). There are 15 residues in the CDR3. The germline gives CDR1 SGHRS, CDR2 YFSETQ. V was pared by 2 bases and J by 3 bases, with 13 bases between. The CDR3 DNA is TGCGCCAGCAGCTTTGGGGGGGCCCCTACAGATACGCAGTATTTT. It yields the protein CASSFGGAPTDTQYF.

This clonotype has more than one count but fewer than ten. This could be a read error, since a much larger clone is one nucleotide away. The rearrangement joins TRBV12-3 or TRBV12-4 to TRBJ1-4; D not resolved. V was shortened by 10 bases and J by 5 bases, with 5 bases between the two germline ends. This CDR3 comprises 10 residues. The CDR3 reads CANGNEKLFF. CDR3 sequence (DNA): TGTGCCAACGGGAATGAAAAACTGTTTTTT.

This clonotype was counted between two and nine times. The CDR3 DNA is TGCAGCGTCGGAGTGGGGGGTAGTAGCACCTTC. Residues: CSVGVGGSSTF. The chain employs TRBV29-1 and TRBJ1-2; D is perhaps TRBD1 (5 bases). Deletions cut 6 bases from V and 13 bases from J, with 18 bases between. The CDR3 is 11 amino acids. Germline assignment: CDR1 SQVTM and CDR2 ANQGSEA.

Only a few counts were recorded for this clonotype. CDR3 region: CASKQQAESDTQYF. The CDR3 nucleotides are TGTGCCAGCAAGCAACAGGCGGAGTCAGATACGCAGTATTTT. The V gene is TRBV12-3 or TRBV12-4, the J gene TRBJ2-3, with D possibly TRBD1 on 5 matching bases. The ends were cut back, 7 bases at V and 4 bases at J, with 15 bases in the middle. CDR3 length: 14 amino acids.

The chain combines TRBV14 with TRBJ1-2, with a tentative D call TRBD1 (5 bases). V lost 1 base, J lost 2 bases, and 11 bases lay in between. Germline assignment: CDR1 SGHDN and CDR2 FVKESK. The CDR3 is made up of 15 amino acids. CDR3 region: CASSQGLRANYGYTF. The DNA for the CDR3 is TGTGCCAGCAGCCAAGGTCTCAGGGCGAACTATGGCTACACCTTC.